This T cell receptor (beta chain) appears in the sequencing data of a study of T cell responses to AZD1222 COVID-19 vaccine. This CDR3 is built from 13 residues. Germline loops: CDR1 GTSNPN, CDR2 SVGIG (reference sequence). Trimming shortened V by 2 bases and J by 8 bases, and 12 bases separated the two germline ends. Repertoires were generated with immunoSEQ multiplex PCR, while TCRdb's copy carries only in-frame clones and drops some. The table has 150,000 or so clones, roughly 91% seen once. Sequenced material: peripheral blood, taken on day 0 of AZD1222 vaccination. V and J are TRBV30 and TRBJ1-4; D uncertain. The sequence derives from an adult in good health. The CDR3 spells CAWSTGFREKLFF. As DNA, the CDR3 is TGTGCCTGGAGTACGGGATTTCGGGAAAAACTGTTTTTT. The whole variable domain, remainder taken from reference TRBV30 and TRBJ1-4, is SQTIHQWPATLVQPVGSPLSLECTVEGTSNPNLYWYRQAAGRGLQLLFYSVGIGQISSEVPQNLSASRPQDRQFILSSKKLLLSDSGFYLCAWSTGFREKLFFGSGTQLSVL.